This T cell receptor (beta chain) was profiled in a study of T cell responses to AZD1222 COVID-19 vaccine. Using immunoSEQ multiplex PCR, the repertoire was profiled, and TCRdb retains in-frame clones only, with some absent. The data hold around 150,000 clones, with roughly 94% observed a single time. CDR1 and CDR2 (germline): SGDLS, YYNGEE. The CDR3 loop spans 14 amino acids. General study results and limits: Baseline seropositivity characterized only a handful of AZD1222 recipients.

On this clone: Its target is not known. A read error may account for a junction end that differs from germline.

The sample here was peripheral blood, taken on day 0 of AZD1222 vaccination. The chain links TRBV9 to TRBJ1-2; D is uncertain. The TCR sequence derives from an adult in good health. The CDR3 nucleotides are TGTGCCAGCAGCCCTGGGCTGACTGGCCCACAGCCGAACTTC. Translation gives CASSPGLTGPQPNF.